A single sample gave rise to the 21 T cell receptor beta chains below, sequenced in a study of regulatory T cells in long-lasting Graves disease. Library construction for TCR beta used iRepertoire HTBI primers and Arm-PCR of CDR3 regions. A single record per CDR3 protein comes from TCRdb applying MiXCR to the multiplex PCR reads. Of hundreds of thousands of distinct CDR3 sequences in the sample, approximately 12% were seen once. Noted time point: newly diagnosed GD, antithyroid drugs for less than 3 months. Extracted RNA from PBMCs served as the source of the TCR library. These records were also assigned to another study, of T cells in Graves' hyperthyroidism and ophthalmopathy.

Sequences were derived from peripheral blood mononuclear cells (PBMCs), sampled at new diagnosis, from a patient treated with antithyroid drugs. The receptors stem from a young man with Graves disease.

This clonotype was seen repeatedly, ten times or more. The J gene is TRBJ2-7, the V gene TRBV6-1; D is possibly TRBD1 or TRBD2 (5 bases each). Germline V CDR1 and CDR2: MNHNS, SASEGT. CDR3 size: 13 residues. Trimming cost V 8 bases and J 1 base, with 12 bases left between them. CDR3 DNA sequence: TGTGCCAGCTCTTGGGACGAGTCCTACGAGCAGTACTTC. It translates to CASSWDESYEQYF.

The table lists this clonotype with many counts. This chain joins TRBV24-1 and TRBJ2-2; TRBD1 agrees at 9 bases. Per the germline V gene, CDR1 is KGHDR and CDR2 is SFDVKD. Trimming at V came to 9 bases and at J to 2 bases, leaving 3 bases not matched to a gene. The CDR3 has 14 amino acids. DNA of the CDR3: TGTGCCACCGGGACAGGGAGTAACACCGGGGAGCTGTTTTTT. It codes for CATGTGSNTGELFF.

The chain links TRBV5-6 to TRBJ2-3; TRBD2 is a possible D gene (6 bases). The V end was cut by 3 bases, the J end by 5 bases, with 25 bases between. The germline V gene encodes CDR1 SGHDT and CDR2 YYEEEE. The length of the CDR3 is 18 residues. The CDR3 reads CASSSWARGGIGKDTQYF. DNA of the CDR3: TGTGCCAGCAGCTCTTGGGCGAGGGGCGGGATCGGTAAAGATACGCAGTATTTT.

The CDR3 nucleotides are TGTGCCACCAGCGGAGCCGGCCTGTCTAATGAAAAACTGTTTTTT. Its translation: CATSGAGLSNEKLFF. The V and J genes are TRBV15 and TRBJ1-4; D gene unclear. The CDR3 covers 15 residues. CDR1 is LNHNV and CDR2 is YYDKDF in the germline V gene (reference sequence). Trimming took off 5 bases at V and 3 bases at J, with 13 bases between the two ends. The complete variable domain, with remaining parts taken from reference TRBV15 and TRBJ1-4, reads DAMVIQNPRYQVTQFGKPVTLSCSQTLNHNVMYWYQQKSSQAPKLLFHYYDKDFNNEADTPDNFQSRRPNTSFCFLDIRSPGLGDTAMYLCATSGAGLSNEKLFFGSGTQLSVL.

This clonotype was counted only a few times. This chain uses TRBV3-1 with TRBJ2-4; TRBD1 matches at 10 bases. Trimming at V came to 1 base and at J to 12 bases, leaving 6 bases not matched to a gene. Germline V lookup: CDR1 LGHDT, CDR2 YNNKEL (reference sequence). The CDR3 sequence is 14 residues long. The CDR3 DNA follows: TGTGCCAGCAGCCAAGCTGGGACAGGGGCATCTCAGTACTTC. Its translation: CASSQAGTGASQYF.

The rearrangement joins TRBV20-1 to TRBJ2-3; 12 positions match TRBD2. This CDR3 has 18 amino acids. V lost 3 bases and J lost 6; bases outside the gene matches: 16. Looked up from germline, CDR1 is DFQATT and CDR2 is SNEGSKA (reference sequence). CDR3 amino acids: CSASSLAGGRDLQDTQYF. CDR3 coding DNA: TGCAGTGCTAGTAGCCTAGCGGGAGGGAGGGACCTACAGGATACGCAGTATTTT.

Concerning this clonotype itself: A much more abundant neighbour one base away suggests this may be a read error. V gene TRBV3-1 combines with J gene TRBJ2-1; D is undetermined. Germline CDR1 reads LGHDT; CDR2 reads YNNKEL (reference sequence). This CDR3 comprises 15 residues. V dropped 1 base and J dropped 3 bases, with 10 bases sitting between them. CDR3 coding DNA: TGTGCCAGCAGCCAAGGACGGTCATTCTACAATGAGCAGTTCTTC. Protein product: CASSQGRSFYNEQFF.

This chain uses TRBV10-3 with TRBJ2-3, with D tentatively TRBD2 (5 bases). Germline loops: CDR1 ENHRY, CDR2 SYGVKD. This CDR3 is built from 14 residues. Trimming removed 10 bases from V and 3 bases from J, with 17 bases in between. The CDR3 reads CATGRELGTDTQYF. DNA of the CDR3: TGTGCCACGGGAAGGGAACTAGGTACAGATACGCAGTATTTT.

This clonotype was seen at least ten times. V gene TRBV11-2 combines with J gene TRBJ2-3; 9 positions match TRBD2. The CDR3 spans 14 residues. The germline CDR1 and CDR2 sequences are SGHAT and FQNNGV. V lost 5 bases to trimming and J lost 4 bases; unmatched junction nucleotides: 4. The CDR3 nucleotides read TGTGCCAGCAGCCGAAGACTAGCGGCAGATACGCAGTATTTT. As protein: CASSRRLAADTQYF.

This clonotype came up a few times. The chain carries TRBV12-3 or TRBV12-4 and TRBJ2-2, with a weak D call TRBD1 (6 bases). V shed 7 bases and J shed 4 bases, with 16 bases lying between them. This CDR3 is 15 amino acids long. The CDR3 bases are TGTGCCAGCACCCCGTGGGTCAGGGGCACCGGGGAGCTGTTTTTT. Protein sequence: CASTPWVRGTGELFF.

About this clonotype itself: The junction shows a germline mismatch at one end, possibly a read error. CDR3 nucleotide sequence: TGCTTATCACAGAGCAACATGAACACTGAAGCTTTCTTT. Residues: CLSQSNMNTEAFF. This sequence joins TRBV19 and TRBJ1-1; D uncertain. The CDR3 has 13 residues. Germline V lookup: CDR1 LNHDA, CDR2 SQIVND (reference sequence).

This clonotype was seen at least ten times. V usage is TRBV5-1 and J usage is TRBJ2-7; TRBD2 matches at 10 bases. CDR1 is SGHRS and CDR2 is YFSETQ in the germline V gene. Germline trimming cut 4 bases from V and 5 bases from J; bases unmatched to any gene: 6. The CDR3 has 14 residues. CDR3 loop: CASSHGLAGDEQYF. The CDR3, as DNA: TGCGCCAGCAGCCACGGCCTAGCGGGAGACGAGCAGTACTTC.

This clonotype was counted a few times. This sequence joins TRBV15 and TRBJ2-1; 9 bases align to TRBD2. Germline V gene data show CDR1 as LNHNV and CDR2 as YYDKDF (reference sequence). Germline trimming cut 8 bases from V and 7 bases from J; bases unmatched to any gene: 9. The CDR3 is 14 residues long. The CDR3 bases are TGTGCCACCTTTATAGCGGGAGTAGGAAATGAGCAGTTCTTC. The encoded protein is CATFIAGVGNEQFF.

This clonotype occurred a few times. The V and J genes are TRBV6-1 and TRBJ1-1, with D perhaps TRBD1 (5 bases). The V end was cut by 5 bases, the J end by 0 bases, with 10 bases between. This CDR3 contains 14 residues. Germline assignment: CDR1 MNHNS and CDR2 SASEGT. The CDR3 coding sequence is TGTGCCAGCAGTCTCACACAGGTGAACACTGAAGCTTTCTTT. As protein: CASSLTQVNTEAFF.

This clonotype appeared many times. The chain employs TRBV11-2 and TRBJ2-5; possible D gene TRBD2, 7 bases. CDR1 is SGHAT, CDR2 FQNNGV, per germline. The V end lost 4 bases, the J end lost 2 bases, and 17 bases lay between the germline ends. The CDR3 is 16 amino acids. CDR3: CASSWGRGAGQETQYF. CDR3 DNA: TGTGCCAGCAGCTGGGGACGGGGGGCGGGACAAGAGACCCAGTACTTC.

This clonotype was recorded at least ten times. The chain employs TRBV11-2 and TRBJ2-1; 7 bases agree with TRBD2. Germline V gene sequence: CDR1 SGHAT, CDR2 FQNNGV. This CDR3 contains 16 residues. After removal of 7 bases from V and 0 bases from J, the junction contained 9 bases not matched to a gene. DNA for the CDR3: TGTGCCAGCACCGGGCGCGGCGGGAGCTCCTACAATGAGCAGTTCTTC. Its translation is CASTGRGGSSYNEQFF.

This clonotype was seen many times. V gene TRBV6-1 combines with J gene TRBJ2-7, with 7 positions matching TRBD2. Germline trimming cut 8 bases from V and 4 bases from J; bases unmatched to any gene: 2. The CDR3 is 11 amino acids. In germline, CDR1 is MNHNS, CDR2 SASEGT. CDR3 DNA: TGTGCCAGCTGGGGGGGGTACGAGCAGTACTTC. It specifies CASWGGYEQYF.

Ten or more counts support this clonotype. The chain is built from TRBV27 and TRBJ2-7; 7 bases are shared with TRBD1. Germline-derived CDR1 and CDR2 are MNHEY and SMNVEV (reference sequence). Unmatched junction bases numbered 17, after V lost 7 bases and J lost 5 bases. The CDR3 runs 16 residues. CDR3 bases: TGTGCCAGCAATTCCGGCAGAGACAGGGTAACTGACGAGCAGTACTTC. This translates into CASNSGRDRVTDEQYF.

The rearrangement uses TRBV29-1 and TRBJ2-1, with D possibly TRBD2 on 6 matching bases. Trimming shortened V by 6 bases and J by 7 bases, and 16 bases separated the two germline ends. Germline V CDR1 and CDR2: SQVTM, ANQGSEA. This CDR3 is 13 amino acids long. This chain's CDR3 is CSVRAGKGNEQFF. DNA for the CDR3: TGCAGCGTCCGCGCGGGAAAAGGGAATGAGCAGTTCTTC.

Ten or more counts support this clonotype. The chain employs TRBV6-1 and TRBJ1-1, with 7 bases that match TRBD1. Germline values: CDR1 MNHNS, CDR2 SASEGT. This CDR3 is 13 amino acids long. J lost 10 bases, V lost 6 bases, and 11 bases had no gene match. The CDR3 here is CASSPQGQAVAFF. As DNA, the CDR3 is TGTGCCAGCAGCCCACAGGGGCAGGCGGTAGCTTTCTTT.

The chain employs TRBV12-3 or TRBV12-4 and TRBJ2-1; tentative D call: TRBD2 (7 bases). This CDR3 contains 16 residues. The V end lost 6 bases, the J end lost 7 bases, and 22 bases lay between the germline ends. CDR3: CASRRRGGGLSNEQFF. The CDR3 coding sequence is TGTGCCAGCAGAAGGCGTGGGGGGGGCCTATCAAATGAGCAGTTCTTC.